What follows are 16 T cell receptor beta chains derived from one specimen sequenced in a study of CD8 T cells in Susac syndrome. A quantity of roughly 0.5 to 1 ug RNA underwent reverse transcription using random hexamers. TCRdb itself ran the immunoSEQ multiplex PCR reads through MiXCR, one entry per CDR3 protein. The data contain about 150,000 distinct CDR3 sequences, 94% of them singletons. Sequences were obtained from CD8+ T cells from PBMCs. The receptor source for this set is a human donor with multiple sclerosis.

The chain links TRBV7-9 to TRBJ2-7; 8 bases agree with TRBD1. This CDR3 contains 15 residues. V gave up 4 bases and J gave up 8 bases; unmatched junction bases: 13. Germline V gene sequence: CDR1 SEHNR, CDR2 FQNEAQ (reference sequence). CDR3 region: CASSSRDRTLQKQYF. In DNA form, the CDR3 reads TGTGCCAGCAGCTCCCGGGACAGGACATTACAAAAGCAGTACTTC.

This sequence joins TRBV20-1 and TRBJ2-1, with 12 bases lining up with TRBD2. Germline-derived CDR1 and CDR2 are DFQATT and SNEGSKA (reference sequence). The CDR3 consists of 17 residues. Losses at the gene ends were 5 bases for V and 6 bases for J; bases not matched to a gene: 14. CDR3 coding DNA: TGCAGTGCTCGACCACTAGCGGGGGGCGGGTCGGGCAATGAGCAGTTCTTC. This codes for CSARPLAGGGSGNEQFF.

The CDR3 nucleotides are TGTGCCAGCAGCGTAACAGGGGGGTCACCCCTCCACTTT. Translated, it gives CASSVTGGSPLHF. This chain uses TRBV9 with TRBJ1-6; 8 bases map to TRBD1. The trim removed 1 base at V and 10 bases at J, leaving 1 base unmatched. The germline V gene encodes CDR1 SGDLS and CDR2 YYNGEE. CDR3 length: 13 amino acids.

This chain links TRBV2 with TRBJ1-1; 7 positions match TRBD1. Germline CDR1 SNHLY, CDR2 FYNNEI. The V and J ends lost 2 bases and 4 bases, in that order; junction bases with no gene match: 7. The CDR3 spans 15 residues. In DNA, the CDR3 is TGTGCCAGCAGTGAACGGGCGGCAGGGGGCACTGAAGCTTTCTTT. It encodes CASSERAAGGTEAFF. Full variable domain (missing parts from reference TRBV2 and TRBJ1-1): EPEVTQTPSHQVTQMGQEVILRCVPISNHLYFYWYRQILGQKVEFLVSFYNNEISEKSEIFDDQFSVERPDGSNFTLKIRSTKLEDSAMYFCASSERAAGGTEAFFGQGTRLTVV.

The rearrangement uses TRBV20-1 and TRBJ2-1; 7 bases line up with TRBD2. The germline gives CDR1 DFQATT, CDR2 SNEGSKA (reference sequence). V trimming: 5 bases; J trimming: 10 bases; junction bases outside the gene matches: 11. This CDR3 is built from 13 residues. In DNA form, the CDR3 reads TGCAGTGCTCCCCGGACTAGTCGTGGCGAGCAGTTCTTC. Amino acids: CSAPRTSRGEQFF.

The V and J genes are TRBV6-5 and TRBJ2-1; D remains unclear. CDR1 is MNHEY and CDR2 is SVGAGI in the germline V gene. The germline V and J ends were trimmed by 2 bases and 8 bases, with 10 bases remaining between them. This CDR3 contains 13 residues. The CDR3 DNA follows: TGTGCCAGCAGTTACGTAGGCGCGGATGAGCAGTTCTTC. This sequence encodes CASSYVGADEQFF.

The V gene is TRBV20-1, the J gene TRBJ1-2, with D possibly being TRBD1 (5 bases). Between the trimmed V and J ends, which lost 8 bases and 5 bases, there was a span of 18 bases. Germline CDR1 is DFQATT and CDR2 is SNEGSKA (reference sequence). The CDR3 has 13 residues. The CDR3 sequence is CSLVGAEFYGYTF. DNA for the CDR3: TGCAGTCTTGTCGGGGCCGAATTTTATGGCTACACCTTC.

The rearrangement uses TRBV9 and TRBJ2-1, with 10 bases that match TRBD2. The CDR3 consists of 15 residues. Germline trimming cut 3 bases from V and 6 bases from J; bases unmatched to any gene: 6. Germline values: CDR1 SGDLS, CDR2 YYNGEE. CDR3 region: CASSASGGAANEQFF. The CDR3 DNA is TGTGCCAGCAGCGCAAGCGGGGGGGCCGCCAATGAGCAGTTCTTC.

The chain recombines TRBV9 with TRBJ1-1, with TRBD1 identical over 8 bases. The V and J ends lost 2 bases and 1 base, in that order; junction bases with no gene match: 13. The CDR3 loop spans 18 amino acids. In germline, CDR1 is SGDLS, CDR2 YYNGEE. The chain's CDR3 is CASSVAPGRQGQNTEAFF. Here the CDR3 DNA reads TGTGCCAGCAGCGTCGCACCAGGGCGACAGGGGCAGAACACTGAAGCTTTCTTT.

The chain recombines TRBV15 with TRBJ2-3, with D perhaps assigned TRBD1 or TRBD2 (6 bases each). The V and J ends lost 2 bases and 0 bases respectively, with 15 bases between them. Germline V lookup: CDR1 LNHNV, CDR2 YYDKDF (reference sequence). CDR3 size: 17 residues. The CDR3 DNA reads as TGTGCCACCAGCAGATTGCCCGGGGGCTCAAGCACAGATACGCAGTATTTT. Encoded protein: CATSRLPGGSSTDTQYF. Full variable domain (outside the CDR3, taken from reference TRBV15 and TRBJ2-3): DAMVIQNPRYQVTQFGKPVTLSCSQTLNHNVMYWYQQKSSQAPKLLFHYYDKDFNNEADTPDNFQSRRPNTSFCFLDIRSPGLGDTAMYLCATSRLPGGSSTDTQYFGPGTRLTVL.

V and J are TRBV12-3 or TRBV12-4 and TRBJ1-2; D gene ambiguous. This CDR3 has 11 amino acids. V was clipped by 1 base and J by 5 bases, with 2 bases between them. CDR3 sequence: CASSLGYGYTF. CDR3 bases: TGTGCCAGCAGTTTAGGGTATGGCTACACCTTC.

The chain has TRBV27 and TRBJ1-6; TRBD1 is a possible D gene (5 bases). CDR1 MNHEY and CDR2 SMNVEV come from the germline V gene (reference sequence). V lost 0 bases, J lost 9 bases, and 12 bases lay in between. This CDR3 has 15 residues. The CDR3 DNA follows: TGTGCCAGCAGTTTATCGGGGGTGAAGGGTTCACCCCTCCACTTT. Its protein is CASSLSGVKGSPLHF.

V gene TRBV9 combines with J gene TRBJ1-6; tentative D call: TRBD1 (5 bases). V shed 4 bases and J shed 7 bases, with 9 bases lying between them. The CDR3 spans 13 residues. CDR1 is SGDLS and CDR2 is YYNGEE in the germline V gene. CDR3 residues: CASSPGDNSPLHF. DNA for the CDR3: TGTGCCAGCAGCCCCGGGGACAATTCACCCCTCCACTTT.

CDR3 residues: CAWGFEDRSEQYF. CDR3 DNA: TGTGCCTGGGGGTTCGAGGACCGCAGCGAGCAGTACTTC. The chain recombines TRBV30 with TRBJ2-7; no definite D call. V lost 5 bases, J lost 6 bases, and 17 bases lay in between. This CDR3 region has 13 residues. From germline, CDR1 is GTSNPN and CDR2 SVGIG (reference sequence).

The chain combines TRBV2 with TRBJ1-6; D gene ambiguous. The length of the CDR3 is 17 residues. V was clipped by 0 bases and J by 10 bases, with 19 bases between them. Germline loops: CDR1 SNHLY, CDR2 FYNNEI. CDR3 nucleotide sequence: TGTGCCAGCAGTGAAGCGAATCGGGTAACCCGGAGCTCACCCCTCCACTTT. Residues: CASSEANRVTRSSPLHF.

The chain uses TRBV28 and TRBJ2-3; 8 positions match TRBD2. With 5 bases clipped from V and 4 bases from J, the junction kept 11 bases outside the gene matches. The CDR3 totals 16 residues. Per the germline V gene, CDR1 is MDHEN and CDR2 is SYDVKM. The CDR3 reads CASSPTGTRFADTQYF. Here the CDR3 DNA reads TGTGCCAGCAGTCCTACCGGGACTAGGTTTGCAGATACGCAGTATTTT.